Following are 19 T cell receptor beta chains from one sample sequenced in a study of cytomegalovirus exposure and HLA in healthy donors. Primers for the PCR totalled 60 Vbeta and 13 Jbeta. TCRdb's table, derived via immunoSEQ multiplex PCR, lists solely in-frame clones and lacks some. The sample lists about 97,000 clones; 55% to 80% were seen once. Specimen: PBMCs. The receptors shown here come from a human donor in good health.

The chain joins TRBV11-3 to TRBJ2-1, with D possibly matching TRBD1 (5 bases). Germline values: CDR1 SGHNT, CDR2 YENEEA. The CDR3 is 13 residues long. Trimming shortened V by 1 base and J by 4 bases, and 5 bases separated the two germline ends. In DNA, the CDR3 is TGTGCCAGCAGCTTAGCAGGGTACAATGAGCAGTTCTTC. As protein: CASSLAGYNEQFF.

This chain connects TRBV19 to TRBJ2-5; weak D call: TRBD2 (6 bases). V shed 7 bases and J shed 2 bases, with 17 bases lying between them. Germline values: CDR1 LNHDA, CDR2 SQIVND (reference sequence). The length of the CDR3 is 15 residues. The CDR3 coding sequence is TGTGCCAGTAAGGATCGGGGCGGGAATCAAGAGACCCAGTACTTC. The encoded protein is CASKDRGGNQETQYF.

In DNA, the CDR3 is TGTGCTAGTGGTACCGGACTAGTTCAGAATGAGCAGTTCTTC. This sequence encodes CASGTGLVQNEQFF. The chain links TRBV12-5 to TRBJ2-1, with 7 nucleotides matching TRBD2. Germline trimming cut 5 bases from V and 7 bases from J; bases unmatched to any gene: 8. The germline CDR1 and CDR2 sequences are LGHNT and FRNRAP. This CDR3 comprises 14 residues.

This clone was detected only a few times. The gene calls are TRBV30 and TRBJ2-1; maybe TRBD2 (6 bases). CDR1 GTSNPN and CDR2 SVGIG come from the germline V gene (reference sequence). V dropped 4 bases and J dropped 7 bases, with 20 bases sitting between them. The CDR3 loop spans 15 amino acids. The CDR3 nucleotides read TGTGCCTGGACGCGGAGGGAGCGGGCGCAAAATGAGCAGTTCTTC. It is translated as CAWTRRERAQNEQFF.

This clone was detected only once. The chain joins TRBV28 to TRBJ1-5; D is perhaps TRBD1 (5 bases). CDR1 is MDHEN, CDR2 SYDVKM, per germline. The CDR3 covers 14 residues. The ends were cut back, 4 bases at V and 5 bases at J, with 12 bases in the middle. The CDR3 loop is CASSSRVWDQPQHF. DNA for the CDR3: TGTGCCAGCAGTTCCAGGGTTTGGGATCAGCCCCAGCATTTT.

The table lists this clone with a few counts. This chain joins TRBV10-3 and TRBJ2-6; D is perhaps TRBD1 (5 bases). With 3 bases removed from V and 0 bases from J, the gap between germline ends came to 15 bases. CDR3 size: 18 residues. Germline-derived CDR1 and CDR2 are ENHRY and SYGVKD. The CDR3 bases are TGTGCCATCAGTGACCCGAGACAGCCGAGCTCTGGGGCCAACGTCCTGACTTTC. Its translation: CAISDPRQPSSGANVLTF.

The chain links TRBV27 to TRBJ1-4; 8 bases agree with TRBD1. The CDR3 runs 17 residues. Germline trimming cut 4 bases from V and 7 bases from J; bases unmatched to any gene: 14. The germline CDR1 and CDR2 sequences are MNHEY and SMNVEV (reference sequence). The CDR3 sequence: CASSSIQTTGDIEKLFF. The CDR3 DNA sequence: TGTGCCAGCAGTTCCATACAAACGACAGGGGATATTGAAAAACTGTTTTTT. The entire variable domain, with the rest obtained from reference TRBV27 and TRBJ1-4, is as follows: EAQVTQNPRYLITVTGKKLTVTCSQNMNHEYMSWYRQDPGLGLRQIYYSMNVEVTDKGDVPEGYKVSRKEKRNFPLILESPSPNQTSLYFCASSSIQTTGDIEKLFFGSGTQLSVL.

This rearrangement joins TRBV6-5 to TRBJ2-5; 7 positions match TRBD2. The CDR3 consists of 16 residues. Germline V gives CDR1 MNHEY, CDR2 SVGAGI. V shed 0 bases and J 1 base; nucleotides not matched to a gene: 5. The DNA of the CDR3 is TGTGCCAGCAGTTACTCGCCTAGCGGCCTCCAAGAGACCCAGTACTTC. Encoded protein: CASSYSPSGLQETQYF.

This clone occurred a few times. This chain connects TRBV5-6 to TRBJ2-1; 7 bases agree with TRBD1. The CDR3 extends over 13 amino acids. V trimming: 2 bases; J trimming: 13 bases; junction bases outside the gene matches: 9. Looked up from germline, CDR1 is SGHDT and CDR2 is YYEEEE. The CDR3 bases are TGTGCCAGCAGCTTCTACAACGACAGGGAACAGTTCTTC. Its translation: CASSFYNDREQFF.

The chain joins TRBV15 to TRBJ1-3; D not certain. This CDR3 comprises 16 residues. Germline V lookup: CDR1 LNHNV, CDR2 YYDKDF (reference sequence). V dropped 1 base and J dropped 4 bases, with 14 bases sitting between them. The CDR3 here is CATSRGGRTSGNTIYF. The CDR3 DNA follows: TGTGCCACCAGCAGAGGTGGGAGGACTTCGGGAAACACCATATATTTT.

This rearrangement joins TRBV28 to TRBJ1-2; the D gene is possibly TRBD1 (6 bases). The CDR3 contains 13 residues. V gave up 5 bases and J gave up 4 bases, with 11 bases separating them. CDR1 is MDHEN and CDR2 is SYDVKM in the germline V gene. The CDR3 sequence: CASSTRDTYGYTF. The CDR3, as DNA: TGTGCCAGCAGTACCCGGGACACCTATGGCTACACCTTC.

This clone was seen a few times. Other nucleotide sequences in the sample specify the same CDR3. J is TRBJ2-7 and V is TRBV7-6; 8 bases fit TRBD1. The trim removed 0 bases at V and 2 bases at J, leaving 3 bases unmatched. The CDR3 covers 15 residues. Germline-derived CDR1 and CDR2 are SGHVS and FNYEAQ. For the CDR3, the DNA is TGTGCCAGCAGCTTAGCTGGACAGGGAGCCTACGAGCAGTACTTC. Translation: CASSLAGQGAYEQYF.

The V gene is TRBV7-9, the J gene TRBJ2-7; a possible D gene is TRBD2 (6 bases). V was shortened by 5 bases and J by 1 base, with 21 bases between the two germline ends. The CDR3 sequence is 17 residues long. Germline loops: CDR1 SEHNR, CDR2 FQNEAQ (reference sequence). The CDR3 region is CASSRGDLQRPSYEQYF. DNA for the CDR3: TGTGCCAGCAGCCGAGGGGACTTGCAAAGACCATCCTACGAGCAGTACTTC.

This chain joins TRBV7-2 and TRBJ2-3; possible D gene TRBD2, 5 bases. CDR3 size: 12 residues. Germline V gives CDR1 SGHTA, CDR2 FQGNSA. The V end was cut by 5 bases, the J end by 4 bases, with 7 bases between. CDR3 sequence (DNA): TGTGCCAGCAGCGGGAGTTCAGATACGCAGTATTTT. Encoded protein: CASSGSSDTQYF. Variable domain in full (rest from reference TRBV7-2 and TRBJ2-3): GAGVSQSPSNKVTEKGKDVELRCDPISGHTALYWYRQSLGQGLEFLIYFQGNSAPDKSGLPSDRFSAERTGGSVSTLTIQRTQQEDSAVYLCASSGSSDTQYFGPGTRLTVL.

The V gene is TRBV5-8, the J gene TRBJ1-5; the D is unclear. Trimming left V 6 bases short and J 8 bases short, with 15 bases between. The CDR3 runs to 13 residues. Germline V lookup: CDR1 SGHTS, CDR2 YDEGEE. The CDR3 spells CASTRDRGKPQHF. CDR3 nucleotides: TGTGCCAGCACCCGGGATCGGGGAAAGCCCCAGCATTTT.

The J gene is TRBJ1-6, the V gene TRBV6-1; TRBD1 aligns across 8 bases. Germline-derived CDR1 and CDR2 are MNHNS and SASEGT. The V and J ends lost 6 bases and 7 bases, in that order; junction bases with no gene match: 8. The length of the CDR3 is 15 residues. This chain's CDR3 is CASSLRDRLNSPLHF. CDR3 DNA sequence: TGTGCCAGCAGCCTCCGGGACAGGCTGAATTCACCCCTCCACTTT.

In its sample, this clone was seen a few times. The V gene is TRBV21-1, the J gene TRBJ2-7; the table's D call TRBD2 went unverified against the DNA. TRBV21-1 is a listed pseudogene. This CDR3 comprises 15 residues. The chain's CDR3 is CASSKDGSGSGEQYF. CDR3 DNA sequence: TGTGCCAGCAGCAAAGACGGTAGCGGGAGCGGGGAGCAGTACTTC.

The chain is built from TRBV7-6 and TRBJ2-5; 10 bases match TRBD1. The CDR3 runs 17 residues. CDR1 and CDR2 from the germline V gene are SGHVS and FNYEAQ. Trimming cost V 0 bases and J 3 bases; bases outside gene matches: 7. The CDR3: CASSLASSGTGEETQYF. CDR3 in DNA: TGTGCCAGCAGCTTAGCCTCTTCCGGGACAGGGGAAGAGACCCAGTACTTC.

CDR3 sequence reads: CASSQTGSRGNSPLHF. The CDR3 DNA is TGCGCCAGCAGTCAGACAGGGAGTCGGGGTAATTCACCCCTCCACTTT. The chain carries TRBV4-1 and TRBJ1-6; TRBD1 aligns across 7 bases. CDR1 and CDR2 from the germline V gene are MGHRA and YSYEKL. J lost 6 bases, V lost 6 bases, and 11 bases had no gene match. This CDR3 contains 16 residues.